Each of the 3 T cell receptor beta chains below was sequenced from the same sample in a study of cytomegalovirus exposure and HLA in healthy donors. The assay was immunoSEQ multiplex PCR, and TCRdb's table has in-frame clones only and misses some. The data contain about 200,000 clones, roughly 80% of them singletons. The sample comprised PBMCs. These receptors were collected from a woman younger than 35 in good health and CMV-seronegative.

This clone was seen a few times. The chain combines TRBV2 with TRBJ1-1; TRBD1 might be the D (5 bases). The CDR3 covers 13 residues. Germline V gives CDR1 SNHLY, CDR2 FYNNEI. The V gene lost 4 bases and the J gene lost 1 base, with 7 bases spanning the gap. CDR3 protein: CASSADKNTEAFF. The CDR3 DNA follows: TGTGCCAGCAGTGCGGACAAGAACACTGAAGCTTTCTTT.

The chain uses TRBV28 and TRBJ2-7; 8 nucleotides agree with TRBD2. V was pared by 6 bases and J by 3 bases, with 4 bases of the junction left unmatched. CDR1 and CDR2 (germline): MDHEN, SYDVKM. This CDR3 region has 13 residues. The chain's CDR3 is CASRSGSLYEQYF. The CDR3, as DNA: TGTGCCAGCAGGAGCGGGAGTCTCTACGAGCAGTACTTC.

The chain recombines TRBV5-1 with TRBJ1-1; a possible D gene is TRBD1 (6 bases). The CDR3 spans 14 residues. Per the germline V gene, CDR1 is SGHRS and CDR2 is YFSETQ. The V and J ends lost 2 bases and 7 bases respectively, with 15 bases between them. CDR3 loop: CASSFYAGDGEAFF. The CDR3 DNA sequence: TGCGCCAGCAGCTTTTACGCAGGGGATGGTGAAGCTTTCTTT.